This section outlines one T cell receptor (beta chain) sequence together with its context. Its antigen is currently unknown. Stated treatment: approximately nine-day PBMC culture with coronavirus spike peptide pools or control peptides (ViraFEST assay). Oncomine TCR Beta short-read sequencing was applied to DNA from cultured CD4+ T cells. TCRdb re-analysed the PCR reads in MiXCR, keeping a single row per CDR3 protein. The data show around 12,000 distinct CDR3 sequences, 76% seen once. The source of the sample is a study of vaccination and CD4 T cells after COVID-19. Study as a whole: Median time from second vaccine dose to sampling was 72 days (14 to 241).

Study observations and caveats: From a median of about 20 to 38, SARS-CoV-2-reactive clonotypes increased, though not significantly.

Looked up from germline, CDR1 is SQVTM and CDR2 is ANQGSEA. The CDR3 extends over 13 amino acids. Germline trimming cut 5 bases from V and 4 bases from J; bases unmatched to any gene: 5. The genes are TRBV29-1 and TRBJ2-7; 10 bases fit TRBD1. The TCR was taken from a human donor who had recovered from COVID-19. The sample comprised CD4+ T cells from blood, cultured in vitro. CDR3 DNA: TGCAGCGTTCGGACAGGGGGAGGTTACGAGCAGTACTTC. Residues: CSVRTGGGYEQYF.